Listed here are 3 T cell receptor beta chains from one sample, sequenced in a study of blood T cell repertoires in COVID-19. This table comes from immunoSEQ multiplex PCR, and its TCRdb copy is limited to in-frame clones, with some not included. The sample lists roughly 68,000 clones, 88% occurring once. Sample: peripheral blood. Source of these receptors: a woman aged 55 to 70 with COVID-19, enrolled during active disease.

The rearrangement joins TRBV7-2 to TRBJ2-1; D gene ambiguous. Germline V gene sequence: CDR1 SGHTA, CDR2 FQGNSA. CDR3 length: 18 residues. V was pared by 0 bases and J by 5 bases, with 20 bases between. CDR3 protein: CASSLAFRRLIAHNEQFF. The CDR3 nucleotides read TGTGCCAGCAGCTTAGCTTTCCGCCGGTTGATAGCTCACAATGAGCAGTTCTTC.

The genes are TRBV4-3 and TRBJ1-1, with 9 bases lining up with TRBD1. Trimming cost V 3 bases and J 3 bases; bases outside gene matches: 2. CDR3 length: 14 residues. Per the germline V gene, CDR1 is LGHNA and CDR2 is YSLEER. The CDR3 is CASSQWTGDTEAFF. CDR3 nucleotide sequence: TGCGCCAGCAGCCAGTGGACAGGGGACACTGAAGCTTTCTTT.

This chain uses TRBV15 with TRBJ2-7, with TRBD1 matching over 7 bases. After removal of 2 bases from V and 5 bases from J, the junction contained 6 bases not matched to a gene. This CDR3 is 14 amino acids long. The germline CDR1 and CDR2 sequences are LNHNV and YYDKDF (reference sequence). CDR3 sequence: CATSRHIQGDEQYF. The CDR3, as DNA: TGTGCCACCAGCAGACATATCCAGGGGGACGAGCAGTACTTC.